This TCR beta chain is drawn from a study of blood T cells in healthy people across ages. Germline V lookup: CDR1 DFQATT, CDR2 SNEGSKA (reference sequence). The trim removed 0 bases at V and 0 bases at J, leaving 13 bases unmatched. The CDR3 length is 19 residues. Only a few counts were recorded for this clonotype. Together with a sample-barcoded 5' primer, a J-beta primer mix was included in a second PCR lasting about 7 to 11 cycles. TCRdb itself ran the 5' RACE reads through MiXCR, one entry per CDR3 protein. Here the sample spans more than 1,000,000 distinct CDR3 sequences, almost 25% being singletons. The same data also went into a second study, on T cells of mothers and their children. That work contributes: When mothers and children were related, their normalized repertoire overlap, which was always slightly higher, did not differ significantly from that of unrelated pairs.

V and J are TRBV20-1 and TRBJ1-5, with 8 nucleotides matching TRBD1. The sample comprised blood. The TCR originated in a girl aged 2 to 9 in good health. Here the CDR3 reads CSARDHGVRGLYSNQPQHF. As DNA, the CDR3 is TGCAGTGCTAGAGATCACGGTGTCAGGGGGCTTTATAGCAATCAGCCCCAGCATTTT.